A selection of T cell receptor beta chains follows, all from one sample in a study of CD8 T cells in Susac syndrome. TCRdb redid the calling of the immunoSEQ multiplex PCR reads with MiXCR, one entry per CDR3 protein. The table shows about 200,000 distinct CDR3 sequences, with about 95% occurring only once. Sequenced material: CD4+ T cells from PBMCs. Source of these receptors: a human donor with multiple sclerosis. CDR3s include the opening cysteine and the closing phenylalanine or tryptophan. The D gene is left open where the match is weak. Size values are once, few and many counts, or a class for expanded clones, and some rows have none.

size	length	J	D	V	DNA	CDR3
once	12	TRBJ2-5	NA	TRBV20-1	TGCAGTGCCCGGGACTACCAAGAGACCCAGTACTTC	CSARDYQETQYF
NA	13	TRBJ2-7	NA	TRBV20-1	TGCAGTGCTAGAGGACAGGTTCATCGCGAGCAGTACTTC	CSARGQVHREQYF
NA	13	TRBJ2-5	NA	TRBV7-8	TGTGCCAGCAGCTCTGACCCCGCGGAGACCCAGTACTTC	CASSSDPAETQYF
once	16	TRBJ2-2	NA	TRBV7-9	TGTGCCAGCAGGCCTCCAGGGACCACCAAGACCGGGGAGCTGTTTTTT	CASRPPGTTKTGELFF
NA	11	TRBJ2-5	NA	TRBV21-1	TGTGCCAGCACCAGTCCGGAGACCCAGTACTTC	CASTSPETQYF
NA	17	TRBJ1-5	NA	TRBV2	TGTGCCAGCAGTGAACCACGGTCAGGGTATAGCAATCAGCCCCAGCATTTT	CASSEPRSGYSNQPQHF
NA	15	TRBJ2-7	TRBD1	TRBV5-1	TGCGCCAGTTCGGATTTTGACAGGGGGAATTACGAGCAGTACTTC	CASSDFDRGNYEQYF
NA	11	TRBJ2-7	NA	TRBV2	TGTGCCAGCAGTTTGGGGCCCGAGCAGTACTTC	CASSLGPEQYF
NA	14	TRBJ2-1	NA	TRBV3-1	TGTGCCAGCAGCCAAGATCCCTTACCTGGGGAGCAGTTCTTC	CASSQDPLPGEQFF
NA	11	TRBJ1-2	NA	TRBV2	TGTGCCACGAGACGGCTCTATGGCTACACCTTC	CATRRLYGYTF
once	13	TRBJ1-1	NA	TRBV5-1	TGCGCCAGCAGTACCGGTTGGGACACTGAAGCTTTCTTT	CASSTGWDTEAFF
NA	13	TRBJ2-7	NA	TRBV29-1	TGCAGCGCAACCCGGGACGGACCTGACGAGCAGTACTTC	CSATRDGPDEQYF
NA	12	TRBJ2-5	NA	TRBV11-2	TGTGCCAGCAGCCGGCCTCAAGAGACCCAGTACTTC	CASSRPQETQYF
NA	13	TRBJ1-1	NA	TRBV4-1	TGCGCCAGTGCTGTCGGGAGAGGAACTGAAGCTTTCTTT	CASAVGRGTEAFF
NA	15	TRBJ2-2	NA	TRBV12-3/TRBV12-4	TGTGCCAGCAGTCTAACAGGACAGAACACCGGGGAGCTGTTTTTT	CASSLTGQNTGELFF
NA	15	TRBJ2-1	TRBD2	TRBV3-1	TGTGCCAGCAATCCCGGGACTAGCGGATACAATGAGCAGTTCTTC	CASNPGTSGYNEQFF
NA	15	TRBJ2-4	NA	TRBV10-3	TGTGCCATCAGTGACCCTGAGGGAAACAAAAACATTCAGTACTTC	CAISDPEGNKNIQYF
NA	15	TRBJ2-3	TRBD1	TRBV5-1	TGCGCCAGCAGCTTGGACAGGGGGCCTTCAGATACGCAGTATTTT	CASSLDRGPSDTQYF
NA	12	TRBJ1-4	NA	TRBV7-9	TGTGCCAGCAGCTTACAGGGTGAAAAACTGTTTTTT	CASSLQGEKLFF